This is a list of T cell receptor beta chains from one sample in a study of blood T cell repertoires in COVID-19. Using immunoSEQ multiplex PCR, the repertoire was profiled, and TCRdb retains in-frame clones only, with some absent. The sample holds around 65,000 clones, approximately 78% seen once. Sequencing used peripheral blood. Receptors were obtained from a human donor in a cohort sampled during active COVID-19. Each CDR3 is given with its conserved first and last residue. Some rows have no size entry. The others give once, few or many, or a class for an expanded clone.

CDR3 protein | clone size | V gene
CASSLARQGPTDTQYF | . | TRBV7-2
CASSDPGLAGRNIQYF | . | TRBV28
CASRLAGMSNEQFF | few | TRBV4-1
CASKSGESYHEQFF | . | TRBV25-1
CASIGTSGNPYEQYF | . | TRBV6-5
CASSYPPGQGAGANVLTF | . | TRBV28
CAWTTRGATEAFF | . | TRBV30
CASSLGWGTEVSRGEQYF | . | TRBV11-2
CASSLWEGVASDTQYF | . | TRBV27
CSAAGMDTEAFF | . | TRBV29-1
CASSQDIPGGTDTQYF | . | TRBV3-1/TRBV3-2
CASSLNSRTTNEQFF | few | TRBV7-8
CASSGDRDSNQPQHF | few | TRBV28
CASSLSTGELFF | once | TRBV28
CASSAGTANYGYTF | . | TRBV28
CASSLLASYEQYF | . | TRBV5-6
CATSDVGSGRADEQFF | . | TRBV24-1
CASSTRIQGSPNYGYTF | . | TRBV19
CASSQVGTAYGYTF | . | TRBV3-1/TRBV3-2
CASSLAGVDYEQYF | . | TRBV5-1
CASSPPPGTSAGNEQFF | . | TRBV6-2/TRBV6-3
CASSHPGTAGDQETQYF | . | TRBV7-9
CAWSASDIGVTATQYF | . | TRBV30
CASTGFQETQYF | . | TRBV2
CASSLGLAENNEQFF | . | TRBV7-7
CASSMAGWTGELFF | . | TRBV19
CASSLGGQGPSNQPQHF | . | TRBV5-6
CASSLGGGRATDTQYF | . | TRBV7-6
CASSQGDTLNTEAFF | . | TRBV3-1/TRBV3-2
CASTTMRDWAGGLTGNTIYF | once | TRBV28
CASSLLTPGGYGYTF | . | TRBV28
CASSLVNAGPYEDSAFF | . | TRBV5-6
CATSAPSGRSYNEQFF | . | TRBV24-1
CASGYSNSYEQYF | . | TRBV27
CASSYHSGSTDTQYF | . | TRBV28
CASSLAGQYYEQYF | . | TRBV5-1
CASPGVQPQHF | . | TRBV21-1
CASTSGQSYEQYF | . | TRBV2
CASSGQGTDTQYF | . | TRBV19
CASSPMTSGRAGQYF | . | TRBV6-5
CASSPQGSYEQYF | . | TRBV18
CASRDNSGYEQYF | . | TRBV6-5
CASGQSLEQYF | . | TRBV2
CASSQVGTGGEKLFF | . | TRBV4-1
CAWSPGTIYEQYF | once | TRBV30
CASSQEDRGSSGYTF | . | TRBV4-3
CASSSEHSGSPYEQYF | medium-sized | TRBV7-9
CASSYGRDGNTEAFF | . | TRBV6-6
CASSWAGSTDTQYF | . | TRBV6-2/TRBV6-3
CASSGTSGRGETQYF | once | TRBV19
CASSYGGVSHNSPLHF | . | TRBV6-5
CASSLVSARSYEQYF | . | TRBV5-6
CSAPDSAGQYF | . | TRBV20-1